The rows below give T cell receptor beta chains drawn from one sample of a study of blood T cells in healthy people across ages. One entry per CDR3 protein, called by TCRdb with MiXCR from the 5' RACE reads. The data show about 1.8 million distinct CDR3 sequences, with roughly 52% seen just once and 2.1% held by the top ten. Material: blood. These receptors came from a woman in her thirties or forties in good health. Each CDR3 is given with its conserved first and last residue. Each record gives: CDR3 length, D gene, clone size, J gene, V gene, CDR3 protein, CDR3 DNA. D genes are given only for firm matches. The size entry is marked missing in some rows and otherwise reads once, few, many or a size class.

>17|NA|NA|TRBJ2-4|TRBV28
CASSQLRAGLLRNIQYF
TGTGCCAGCAGCCAGCTTCGGGCCGGCCTCCTTAGGAACATTCAGTACTTC
>13|TRBD2|few|TRBJ2-1|TRBV7-8
CASSLTGLAEQFF
TGTGCCAGCAGCTTAACCGGACTAGCGGAGCAGTTCTTC
>14|NA|NA|TRBJ1-6|TRBV20-1
CSAPSGRPNSPLHF
TGCAGTGCTCCTTCGGGCCGCCCCAATTCACCCCTCCACTTT
>15|TRBD2|NA|TRBJ2-5|TRBV7-9
CASSLGVAGAEKQYF
TGTGCCAGCAGCTTAGGGGTAGCGGGGGCCGAAAAGCAGTACTTC
>14|NA|NA|TRBJ1-1|TRBV20-1
CSAPAVSTRTEAFF
TGCAGTGCTCCAGCAGTATCAACGAGGACTGAAGCTTTCTTT
>15|TRBD2|few|TRBJ2-3|TRBV5-5
CASNGGVSSTDTQYF
TGTGCCAGCAACGGGGGGGTCTCTAGCACAGATACGCAGTATTTT
>13|NA|many|TRBJ2-5|TRBV6-1
CASSGGSQETQYF
TGTGCCAGCAGCGGGGGATCTCAAGAGACCCAGTACTTC
>13|TRBD2|few|TRBJ2-4|TRBV7-9
CASSTGLDNIQYF
TGTGCTAGCAGCACGGGACTAGATAACATTCAGTACTTC
>15|TRBD1|few|TRBJ2-7|TRBV7-9
CASTLDRGISYEQYF
TGTGCCAGCACCCTAGACAGGGGGATATCCTACGAGCAGTACTTC
>14|TRBD1|NA|TRBJ2-3|TRBV29-1
CSVDGTGYADTQYF
TGCAGCGTTGATGGGACAGGGTATGCAGATACGCAGTATTTT
>14|TRBD1|once|TRBJ1-2|TRBV7-9
CASSSQGDFYGYTF
TGTGCCAGCAGCTCACAGGGGGATTTCTATGGCTACACCTTC
>19|NA|few|TRBJ2-6|TRBV28
CASSLLEADIFSGANVLTF
TGTGCCAGCAGCCTCCTCGAGGCAGATATTTTCTCTGGGGCCAACGTCCTGACTTTC
>16|TRBD1|NA|TRBJ2-7|TRBV6-5
CASSRDRVSSYNEQYF
TGTGCCAGCAGTCGGGACAGGGTGAGCTCCTACAATGAGCAGTACTTC